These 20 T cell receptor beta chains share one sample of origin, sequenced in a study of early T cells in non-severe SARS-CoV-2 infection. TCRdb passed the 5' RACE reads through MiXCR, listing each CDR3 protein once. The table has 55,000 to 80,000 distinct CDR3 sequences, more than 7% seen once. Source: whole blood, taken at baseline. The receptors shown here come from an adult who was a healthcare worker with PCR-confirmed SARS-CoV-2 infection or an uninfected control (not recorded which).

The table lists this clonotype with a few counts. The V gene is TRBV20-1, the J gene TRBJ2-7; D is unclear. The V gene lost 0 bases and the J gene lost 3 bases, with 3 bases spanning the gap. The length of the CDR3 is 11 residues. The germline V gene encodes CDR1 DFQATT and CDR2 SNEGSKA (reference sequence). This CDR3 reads CSARDVYEQYF. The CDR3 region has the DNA TGCAGTGCTAGAGACGTCTACGAGCAGTACTTC.

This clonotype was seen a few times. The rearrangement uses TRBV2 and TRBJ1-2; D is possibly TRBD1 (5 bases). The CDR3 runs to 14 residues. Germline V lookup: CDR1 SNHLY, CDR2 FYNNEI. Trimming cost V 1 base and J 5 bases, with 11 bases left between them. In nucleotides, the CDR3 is TGTGCCAGCAGTGAAGAGGGGCCTGGGTATGGCTACACCTTC. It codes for CASSEEGPGYGYTF.

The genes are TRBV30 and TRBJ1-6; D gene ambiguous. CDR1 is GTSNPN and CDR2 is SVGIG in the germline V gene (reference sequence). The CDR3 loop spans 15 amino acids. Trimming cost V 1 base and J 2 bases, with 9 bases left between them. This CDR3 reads CAWSGAGPYNSPLHF. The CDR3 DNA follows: TGTGCCTGGAGTGGGGCGGGTCCCTATAATTCACCCCTCCACTTT.

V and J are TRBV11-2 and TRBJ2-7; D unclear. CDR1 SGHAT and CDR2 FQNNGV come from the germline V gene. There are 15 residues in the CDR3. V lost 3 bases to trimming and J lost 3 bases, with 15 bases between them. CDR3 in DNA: TGTGCCAGCAGCTTTGGTGATAGTCCCATCTACGAGCAGTACTTC. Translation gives CASSFGDSPIYEQYF.

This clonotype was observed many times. CDR3 sequence reads: CSARDSRRTYEQYF. The CDR3 DNA is TGCAGTGCTAGAGATTCGAGGCGGACCTACGAGCAGTACTTC. The chain recombines TRBV20-1 with TRBJ2-7; D is unresolved. The CDR3 totals 14 residues. The germline CDR1 and CDR2 sequences are DFQATT and SNEGSKA (reference sequence). Trimming took off 0 bases at V and 2 bases at J, with 11 bases between the two ends.

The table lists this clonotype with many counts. The CDR3 reads CSGMTGNTEAFF. The DNA of the CDR3 is TGCAGCGGGATGACAGGGAACACTGAAGCTTTCTTT. The chain couples TRBV29-1 to TRBJ1-1; perhaps TRBD1 as D (6 bases). The V gene lost 7 bases and the J gene lost 1 base, with 10 bases spanning the gap. The CDR3 has 12 amino acids. Germline V CDR1 and CDR2: SQVTM, ANQGSEA.

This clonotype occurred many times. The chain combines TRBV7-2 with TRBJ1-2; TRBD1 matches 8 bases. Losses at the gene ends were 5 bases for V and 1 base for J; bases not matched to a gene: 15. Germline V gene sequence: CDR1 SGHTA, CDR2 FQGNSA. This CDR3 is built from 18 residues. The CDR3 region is CASSGTPGTGDVNYGYTF. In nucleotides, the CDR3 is TGTGCCAGCAGCGGGACACCCGGGACAGGTGATGTTAACTATGGCTACACCTTC.

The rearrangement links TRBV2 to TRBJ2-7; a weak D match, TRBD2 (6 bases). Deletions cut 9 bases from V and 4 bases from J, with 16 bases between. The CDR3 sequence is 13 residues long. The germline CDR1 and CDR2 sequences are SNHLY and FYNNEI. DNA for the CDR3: TGTGCCAGTCAATCTAGCGAAAATTACGAGCAGTACTTC. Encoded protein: CASQSSENYEQYF.

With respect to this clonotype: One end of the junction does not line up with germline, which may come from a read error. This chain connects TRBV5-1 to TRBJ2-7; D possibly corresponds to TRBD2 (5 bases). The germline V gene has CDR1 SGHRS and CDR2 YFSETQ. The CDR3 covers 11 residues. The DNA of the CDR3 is TGCGCCAGCAGCGAGGGCTACGAGCTGTACTTC. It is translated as CASSEGYELYF.

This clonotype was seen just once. CDR3 protein: CASSPSRDSLQETQYF. The CDR3 bases are TGTGCCAGCAGCCCGTCCCGGGACAGTCTCCAAGAGACCCAGTACTTC. This chain links TRBV9 with TRBJ2-5; 7 nucleotides match TRBD1. Germline V lookup: CDR1 SGDLS, CDR2 YYNGEE. CDR3 length equals 16 residues. With V trimmed by 4 bases and J by 1 base, 10 bases remained unmatched. Full variable domain (rest looked up from reference TRBV9 and TRBJ2-5): DSGVTQTPKHLITATGQRVTLRCSPRSGDLSVYWYQQSLDQGLQFLIQYYNGEERAKGNILERFSAQQFPDLHSELNLSSLELGDSALYFCASSPSRDSLQETQYFGPGTRLLVL.

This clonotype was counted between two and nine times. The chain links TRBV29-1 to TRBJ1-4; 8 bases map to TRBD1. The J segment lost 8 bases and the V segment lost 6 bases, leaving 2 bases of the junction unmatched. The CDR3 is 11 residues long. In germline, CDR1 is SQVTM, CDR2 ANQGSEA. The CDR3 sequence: CSVGDREKLFF. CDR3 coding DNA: TGCAGCGTCGGGGACAGGGAAAAACTGTTTTTT.

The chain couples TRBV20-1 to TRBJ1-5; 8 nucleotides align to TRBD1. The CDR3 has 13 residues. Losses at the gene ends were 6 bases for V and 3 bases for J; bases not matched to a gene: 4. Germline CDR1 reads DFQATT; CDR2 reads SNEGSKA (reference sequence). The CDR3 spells CSAKTGANQPQHF. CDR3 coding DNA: TGCAGTGCCAAGACAGGGGCCAATCAGCCCCAGCATTTT.

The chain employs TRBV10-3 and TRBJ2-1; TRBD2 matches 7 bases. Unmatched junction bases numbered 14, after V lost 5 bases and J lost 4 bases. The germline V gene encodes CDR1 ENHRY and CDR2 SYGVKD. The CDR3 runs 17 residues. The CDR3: CAISTFRGGADYNEQFF. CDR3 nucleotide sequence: TGTGCCATCAGTACTTTTCGCGGGGGAGCGGATTACAATGAGCAGTTCTTC.

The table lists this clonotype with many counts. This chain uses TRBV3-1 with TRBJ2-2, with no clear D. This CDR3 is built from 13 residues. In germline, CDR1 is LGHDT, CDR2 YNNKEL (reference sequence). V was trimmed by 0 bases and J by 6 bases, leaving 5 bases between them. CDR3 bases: TGTGCCAGCAGCCAAGAACCACCCGGGGAGCTGTTTTTT. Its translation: CASSQEPPGELFF. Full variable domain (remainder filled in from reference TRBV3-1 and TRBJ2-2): DTAVSQTPKYLVTQMGNDKSIKCEQNLGHDTMYWYKQDSKKFLKIMFSYNNKELIINETVPNRFSPKSPDKAHLNLHINSLELGDSAVYFCASSQEPPGELFFGEGSRLTVL.

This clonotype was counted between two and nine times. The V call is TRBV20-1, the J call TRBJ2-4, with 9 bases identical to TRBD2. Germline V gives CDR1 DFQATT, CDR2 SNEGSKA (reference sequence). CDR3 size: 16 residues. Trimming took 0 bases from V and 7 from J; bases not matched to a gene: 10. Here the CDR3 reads CSARDLAGVRGNIQYF. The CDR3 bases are TGCAGTGCTAGAGATTTAGCGGGAGTTCGGGGGAACATTCAGTACTTC.

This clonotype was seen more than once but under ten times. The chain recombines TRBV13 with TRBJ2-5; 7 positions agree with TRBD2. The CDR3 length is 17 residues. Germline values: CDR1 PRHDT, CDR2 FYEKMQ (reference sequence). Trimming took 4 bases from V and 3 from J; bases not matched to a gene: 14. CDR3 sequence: CASSSPWGEGREETQYF. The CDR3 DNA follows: TGTGCCAGCAGCTCCCCATGGGGGGAGGGCCGGGAAGAGACCCAGTACTTC.

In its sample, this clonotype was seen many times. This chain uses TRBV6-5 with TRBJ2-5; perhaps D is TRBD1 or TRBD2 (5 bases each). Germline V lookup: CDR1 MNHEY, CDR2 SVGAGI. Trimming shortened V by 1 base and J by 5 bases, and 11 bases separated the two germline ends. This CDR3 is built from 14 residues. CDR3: CASSYFQGVETQYF. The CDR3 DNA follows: TGTGCCAGCAGTTACTTTCAGGGAGTCGAGACCCAGTACTTC.

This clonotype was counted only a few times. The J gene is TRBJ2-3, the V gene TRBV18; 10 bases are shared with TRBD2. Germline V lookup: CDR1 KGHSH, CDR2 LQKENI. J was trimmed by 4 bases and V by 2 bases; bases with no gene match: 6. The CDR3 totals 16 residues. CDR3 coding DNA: TGTGCCAGCTCACCAGCCAGCGGGAGGGCCTCAGATACGCAGTATTTT. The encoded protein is CASSPASGRASDTQYF.

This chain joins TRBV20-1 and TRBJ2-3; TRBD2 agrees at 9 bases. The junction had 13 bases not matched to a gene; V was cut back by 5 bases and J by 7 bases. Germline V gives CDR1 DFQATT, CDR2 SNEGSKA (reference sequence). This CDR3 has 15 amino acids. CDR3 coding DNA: TGCAGTGCTCCCCGAATGGCGGGAGGGAGCAATACGCAGTATTTT. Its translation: CSAPRMAGGSNTQYF.

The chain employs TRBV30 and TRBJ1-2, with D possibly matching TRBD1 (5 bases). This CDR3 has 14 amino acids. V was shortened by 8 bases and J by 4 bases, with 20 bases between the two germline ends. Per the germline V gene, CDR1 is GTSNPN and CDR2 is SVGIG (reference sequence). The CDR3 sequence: CARTPEGSAYGYTF. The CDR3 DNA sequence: TGTGCCCGAACCCCGGAGGGGTCGGCCTATGGCTACACCTTC.